This TCR beta chain is drawn from a study of T cell responses to AZD1222 COVID-19 vaccine. Study conclusions and caveats: CD4 TCRs associated with vaccination spanned spike, dominating at 160-218 and 743-854. Donors in the cohort were predominantly white British and more often female, and clonal diversity was possibly underestimated. Repertoire samples came only from after the peak T cell response.

Method: immunoSEQ multiplex PCR; TCRdb's copy keeps in-frame clones and lacks some. The table lists nearly 100,000 clones, around nine tenths of them singletons. Turning to this clone: Its antigen is not known.

The V end lost 6 bases, the J end lost 1 base, and 10 bases lay between the germline ends. Per germline, CDR1 SGHNT and CDR2 YYREEE (reference sequence). The CDR3 runs to 13 residues. Specimen: peripheral blood, collected on day 0 of AZD1222 vaccination. The chain uses TRBV5-4 and TRBJ1-1; D remains ambiguous. The TCR was taken from an adult in good health. The CDR3 DNA reads as TGTGCCAGCATCGCCAGCCCGAACACTGAAGCTTTCTTT. This encodes CASIASPNTEAFF.